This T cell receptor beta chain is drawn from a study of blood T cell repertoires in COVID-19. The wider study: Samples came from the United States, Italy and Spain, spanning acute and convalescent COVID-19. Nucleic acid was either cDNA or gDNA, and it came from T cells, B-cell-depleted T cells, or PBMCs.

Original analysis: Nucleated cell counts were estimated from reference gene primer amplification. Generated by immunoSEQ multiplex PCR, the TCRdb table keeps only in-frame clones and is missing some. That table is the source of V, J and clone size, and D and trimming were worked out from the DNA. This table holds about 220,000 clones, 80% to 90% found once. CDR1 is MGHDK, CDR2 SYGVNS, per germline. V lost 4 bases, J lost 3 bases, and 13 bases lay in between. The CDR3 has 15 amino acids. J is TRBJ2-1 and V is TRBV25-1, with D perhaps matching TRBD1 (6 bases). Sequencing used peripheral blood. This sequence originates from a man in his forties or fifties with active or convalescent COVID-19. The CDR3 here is CASSGGGSVYNEQFF. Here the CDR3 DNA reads TGTGCCAGCAGTGGAGGGGGATCGGTCTACAATGAGCAGTTCTTC.